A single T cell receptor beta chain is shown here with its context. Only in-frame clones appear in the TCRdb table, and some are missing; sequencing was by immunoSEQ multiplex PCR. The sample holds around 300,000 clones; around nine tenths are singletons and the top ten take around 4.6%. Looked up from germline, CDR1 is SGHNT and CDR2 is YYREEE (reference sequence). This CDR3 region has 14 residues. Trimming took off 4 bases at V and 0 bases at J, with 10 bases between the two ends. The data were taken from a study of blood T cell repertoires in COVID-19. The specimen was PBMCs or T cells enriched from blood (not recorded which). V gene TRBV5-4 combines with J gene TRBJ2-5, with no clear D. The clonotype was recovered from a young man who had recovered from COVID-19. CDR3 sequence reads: CASSPRQDQETQYF. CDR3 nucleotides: TGTGCCAGCAGCCCGCGCCAGGACCAAGAGACCCAGTACTTC.